Presented here are 22 T cell receptor beta chains from one specimen sequenced in a study of T cells in women clearing cervical HPV infection. The assay was immunoSEQ multiplex PCR, and TCRdb's table has in-frame clones only and misses some. Recorded for this sample: tens of thousands of clones. The sample comprised blood buffy coat. Source of these receptors: a woman aged 18-69 years with a cervical HPV16 infection that either progressed to CIN3+ or cleared (not recorded which).

Remarks on this clone: Read data end 3 residues before the CDR3 end; the end is taken from the germline J gene. V and J are TRBV5-6 and TRBJ2-3, with 8 positions matching TRBD1. Germline values: CDR1 SGHDT, CDR2 YYEEEE. There are 15 residues in the CDR3. The chain's CDR3 is CASSHRTGKGETQYF. The CDR3 bases that were read are TGTGCCAGCAGCCACCGGACAGGGAAGGGAGAGACG.

With respect to this clone: Coverage ceases 3 residues before the CDR3 finishes, and the germline J gene fills in the end. This sequence joins TRBV20-1 and TRBJ2-7; D possibly corresponds to TRBD2 (7 bases). Germline CDR1 DFQATT, CDR2 SNEGSKA (reference sequence). CDR3 length: 16 amino acids. V was shortened by 3 bases and J by 0 bases, with 18 bases between the two germline ends. The CDR3 here is CSASLRGGRSSYEQYF. CDR3 DNA, as far as it was read: TGCAGTGCTAGCCTACGCGGGGGCAGGAGCTCCTACGAG.

Worth noting for this clone: The read ends 3 residues shy of where the CDR3 ends; the end is completed using the germline J gene. This chain connects TRBV5-1 to TRBJ2-7; TRBD2 agrees at 7 bases. The CDR3 is 15 residues long. Trimming at V came to 3 bases and at J to 4 bases, leaving 10 bases not matched to a gene. Germline assignment: CDR1 SGHRS and CDR2 YFSETQ. The CDR3: CASSWEGGSFYEQYF. The CDR3 bases that were read are TGCGCCAGCAGCTGGGAGGGCGGGAGCTTTTACGAG.

Comments on this clone: At one boundary the junction diverges from the germline segment, which might be a read error. The read ends 3 residues early relative to the CDR3; the germline J gene fills the gap. This chain connects TRBV7-9 to TRBJ1-2, with D hard to call. This CDR3 spans 14 amino acids. Per the germline V gene, CDR1 is SEHNR and CDR2 is FQNEAQ (reference sequence). The part of the CDR3 DNA that was read is TGTGCCAGCAGCTTACCTTTTGAGAACTATGGT. This gives the protein CASSLPFENYG. The full-length CDR3 reads as CASSLPFENYGYTF.

The CDR3 loop reads CASRAAGGKTGELFF. The CDR3 DNA, read in part, is TGTGCCAGCAGAGCGGCGGGAGGGAAGACCGGGGAG. This rearrangement joins TRBV7-9 to TRBJ2-2, with 9 bases matching TRBD2. The CDR3 end is not reached by the read, which stops 3 residues before it; the germline J gene fills it in. The CDR3 is 15 amino acids. Germline CDR1 SEHNR, CDR2 FQNEAQ (reference sequence). Trimming at V came to 6 bases and at J to 5 bases, leaving 7 bases not matched to a gene.

With respect to this clone: The CDR3 end lies 3 residues beyond the end of the read and is filled in from the germline J gene. The chain has TRBV19 and TRBJ1-6; D is unclear. V lost 2 bases, J lost 9 bases, and 5 bases lay in between. Germline values: CDR1 LNHDA, CDR2 SQIVND (reference sequence). This CDR3 has 12 amino acids. This CDR3 is CASSILASPLHF. Partial CDR3 DNA: TGTGCCAGTAGTATATTGGCTTCACCC. Drawing the rest from reference TRBV19 and TRBJ1-6, the complete variable domain is DGGITQSPKYLFRKEGQNVTLSCEQNLNHDAMYWYRQDPGQGLRLIYYSQIVNDFQKGDIAEGYSVSREKKESFPLTVTSAQKNPTAFYLCASSILASPLHFGNGTRLTVT.

With regard to this clone: The CDR3 goes on 3 residues after the read ends, and that part is filled in from the germline J gene. The V call is TRBV2, the J call TRBJ1-3; D remains ambiguous. Trimming took off 3 bases at V and 0 bases at J, with 9 bases between the two ends. Germline CDR1 reads SNHLY; CDR2 reads FYNNEI. This CDR3 contains 15 residues. Incomplete CDR3 DNA: TGTGCCAGCAGTGATTCGGGTTCCTCTGGAAACACC. Its protein is CASSDSGSSGNT. The complete CDR3 reads CASSDSGSSGNTIYF.

Note on this clone: The read falls 3 residues short of the CDR3 end, and the missing part is taken from the germline J gene. The chain recombines TRBV11-2 with TRBJ2-5, with 7 bases aligning to TRBD1. The CDR3 spans 13 residues. Germline CDR1 SGHAT, CDR2 FQNNGV. Trimming took 5 bases from V and 4 from J; bases not matched to a gene: 4. The DNA read from the CDR3 is TGTGCCAGCAGCCCCTCAGGGGGAGAGACC. Translating gives CASSPSGGET. The whole CDR3 region reads CASSPSGGETQYF.

The CDR3 sequence: CASSPDPRSSGANVLFF. CDR3 bases read: TGTGCCAGCAGCCCCGACCCGAGGAGCTCTGGGGCCAACGTA. V is TRBV7-3 and J is TRBJ1-4; D is possibly TRBD1 (5 bases). Read sequence stops 3 residues before the CDR3 end, and the germline J gene provides the missing end. This CDR3 has 17 residues. Germline V CDR1 and CDR2: SGHTA, FQGTGA.

Concerning this clone itself: The read ends 3 residues shy of where the CDR3 ends; the end is completed using the germline J gene. The J gene is TRBJ2-1, the V gene TRBV3-1 (or the pseudogene TRBV3-2); 7 nucleotides match TRBD2. This CDR3 comprises 15 residues. V trimming: 0 bases; J trimming: 6 bases; junction bases outside the gene matches: 5. Germline lookup yields CDR1 LGHDT and CDR2 YNNKEL (reference sequence). The DNA read from the CDR3 is TGTGCCAGCAGCCAAGACCGGGACTACGGCAATGAG. Its protein product is CASSQDRDYGNE. The entire CDR3 reads CASSQDRDYGNEQFF.

Worth noting for this clone: The read ends 3 residues early relative to the CDR3; the germline J gene fills the gap. The V call is TRBV19, the J call TRBJ2-7; D perhaps matches TRBD1 (6 bases). CDR1 is LNHDA, CDR2 SQIVND, per germline (reference sequence). With 4 bases removed from V and 3 bases from J, the gap between germline ends came to 10 bases. This CDR3 contains 13 residues. CDR3 amino acids: CASSRTVSYEQYF. The DNA read from the CDR3 is TGTGCCAGTAGTAGGACAGTGAGCTACGAG.

As to this clone: The read halts 3 residues ahead of the CDR3 end, with the missing end drawn from the germline J gene. The chain couples TRBV2 to TRBJ1-5; 8 bases line up with TRBD1. Germline V gives CDR1 SNHLY, CDR2 FYNNEI. CDR3 size: 14 residues. V was clipped by 4 bases and J by 6 bases; unmatched bases: 5. Incomplete CDR3 DNA: TGTGCCAGCAGTGCGGGCAGGGGGCTTCAGCCC. This encodes CASSAGRGLQP. The whole CDR3 reads CASSAGRGLQPQHF.

Concerning this clone itself: The read falls 3 residues short of the CDR3 end, and the missing part is taken from the germline J gene. V and J are TRBV30 and TRBJ1-4; no firm D call. The CDR3 spans 15 residues. The V gene's germline CDR1 is GTSNPN and CDR2 SVGIG (reference sequence). V lost 4 bases to trimming and J lost 7 bases, with 19 bases between them. Here the CDR3 reads CAWTPLRVVREKLFF. The sequenced CDR3 bases are TGTGCCTGGACCCCCCTGAGGGTAGTGCGTGAAAAA. Combining the CDR3 with reference TRBV30 and TRBJ1-4 gives the whole variable domain SQTIHQWPATLVQPVGSPLSLECTVEGTSNPNLYWYRQAAGRGLQLLFYSVGIGQISSEVPQNLSASRPQDRQFILSSKKLLLSDSGFYLCAWTPLRVVREKLFFGSGTQLSVL.

For this clone: Read coverage stops 3 residues before the CDR3 terminus; the germline J gene supplies the remainder. The V call is TRBV19, the J call TRBJ1-4; 7 nucleotides match TRBD1. CDR3 length: 20 residues. Looked up from germline, CDR1 is LNHDA and CDR2 is SQIVND (reference sequence). The CDR3 sequence is CASSIRGAETGFAGANVLFF. The CDR3 DNA, read in part, is TGTGCCAGTAGTATAAGGGGCGCGGAGACAGGGTTCGCTGGGGCCAACGTA.

Turning to this clone: The read ends 3 residues early relative to the CDR3; the germline J gene fills the gap. J is TRBJ2-1 and V is TRBV29-1; TRBD2 might be the D (6 bases). Trimming took 6 bases from V and 0 from J, leaving 15 bases between them. CDR1 and CDR2 from the germline V gene are SQVTM and ANQGSEA. This CDR3 is 15 amino acids long. Partial CDR3 DNA: TGCAGCGTCCAAGGGACTGCAAACTCCTACAATGAG. Amino acid sequence: CSVQGTANSYNE. The whole CDR3 reads CSVQGTANSYNEQFF.

On this clone: With the read ending 3 residues before the CDR3 end, the germline J gene is used to fill in that end. The chain joins TRBV28 to TRBJ1-1, with TRBD1 matching 9 bases. CDR1 and CDR2 (germline): MDHEN, SYDVKM. The CDR3 sequence is 13 residues long. This chain's CDR3 is CASRLQGAGLAFF. CDR3 bases read: TGTGCCAGCAGATTACAGGGGGCAGGTTTG.

About this clone: Read coverage stops 3 residues before the CDR3 terminus; the germline J gene supplies the remainder. The chain is built from TRBV20-1 and TRBJ2-3, with D unresolved. The CDR3 sequence is 12 residues long. Germline lookup yields CDR1 DFQATT and CDR2 SNEGSKA (reference sequence). The ends were cut back, 2 bases at V and 2 bases at J, with 5 bases in the middle. The sequenced CDR3 bases are TGCAGTGCTAGATCCCACACAGATACG. Translated: CSARSHTDT. The CDR3 in full is CSARSHTDTQYF.

The CDR3 region is CASSLARGGADVYNEQFF. The CDR3 DNA, read in part, is TGCGCCAGCAGCTTGGCAAGAGGGGGGGCTGATGTCTACAATGAG. The chain has TRBV5-1 and TRBJ2-1, with D possibly being TRBD2 (7 bases). The CDR3 goes on 3 residues after the read ends, and that part is filled in from the germline J gene. Trimming stripped 0 bases from V and 3 bases from J, with 19 bases between. The germline V gene has CDR1 SGHRS and CDR2 YFSETQ. CDR3 size: 18 residues.

Points on this clone: The read ends 3 residues early relative to the CDR3; the germline J gene fills the gap. The chain has TRBV20-1 and TRBJ1-6; no clear D. V lost 0 bases to trimming and J lost 8 bases, with 14 bases between them. This CDR3 contains 15 residues. Looked up from germline, CDR1 is DFQATT and CDR2 is SNEGSKA (reference sequence). CDR3: CSARDPPGSDSPLHF. The CDR3 DNA, read in part, is TGCAGTGCTAGAGATCCGCCAGGTTCGGATTCACCC.

In the case of this clone: The read ends 3 residues before the CDR3 terminus; that terminus is restored from the germline J gene. This chain connects TRBV7-8 to TRBJ2-7, with D tentatively TRBD2 (6 bases). Germline V gene data show CDR1 as SGHVS and CDR2 as FQNEAQ. This CDR3 has 15 residues. V was pared by 3 bases and J by 0 bases, with 12 bases between. The CDR3 bases that were read are TGTGCCAGCAGCTTGGGGGAAGCGGGCTCCTACGAG. It specifies CASSLGEAGSYE. In full, the CDR3 reads CASSLGEAGSYEQYF. Looking up the rest from reference TRBV7-8 and TRBJ2-7 gives the full variable domain: GAGVSQSPRYKVAKRGQDVALRCDPISGHVSLFWYQQALGQGPEFLTYFQNEAQLDKSGLPSDRFFAERPEGSVSTLKIQRTQQEDSAVYLCASSLGEAGSYEQYFGPGTRLTVT.

Notes on this clone: With the read ending 3 residues before the CDR3 end, the germline J gene is used to fill in that end. The V gene is TRBV7-3, the J gene TRBJ2-1; 8 nucleotides agree with TRBD2. This CDR3 spans 13 amino acids. The trim removed 5 bases at V and 7 bases at J, leaving 4 bases unmatched. Germline CDR1 is SGHTA and CDR2 is FQGTGA. This chain's CDR3 is CASSPGGANEQFF. The sequenced CDR3 bases are TGTGCCAGCAGCCCGGGGGGGGCAAATGAG.

With regard to this clone: Read data end 3 residues before the CDR3 end; the end is taken from the germline J gene. Within the sample, other DNA sequences also encode this same CDR3. The chain couples TRBV30 to TRBJ1-3; a possible D gene is TRBD1 (6 bases). V dropped 3 bases and J dropped 4 bases, with 10 bases sitting between them. Germline-derived CDR1 and CDR2 are GTSNPN and SVGIG (reference sequence). The CDR3 is made up of 13 amino acids. The chain's CDR3 is CAWRQGGGNTIYF. The sequenced CDR3 bases are TGTGCCTGGAGACAGGGCGGGGGAAACACC.